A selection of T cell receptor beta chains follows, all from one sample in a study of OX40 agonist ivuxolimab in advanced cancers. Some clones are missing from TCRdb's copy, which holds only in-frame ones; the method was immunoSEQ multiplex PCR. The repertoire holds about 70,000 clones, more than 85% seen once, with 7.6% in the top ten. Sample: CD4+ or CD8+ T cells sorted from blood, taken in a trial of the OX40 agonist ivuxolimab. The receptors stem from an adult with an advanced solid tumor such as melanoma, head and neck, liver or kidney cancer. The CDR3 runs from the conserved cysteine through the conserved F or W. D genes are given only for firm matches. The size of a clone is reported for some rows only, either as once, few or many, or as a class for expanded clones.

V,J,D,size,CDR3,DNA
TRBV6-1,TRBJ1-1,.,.,CASSGGRDTEAFF,TGTGCCAGCAGTGGGGGGAGGGATACTGAAGCTTTCTTT
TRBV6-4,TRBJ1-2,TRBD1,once,CASGPGQTLYGYTF,TGTGCCAGCGGGCCGGGACAGACCCTTTATGGCTACACCTTC
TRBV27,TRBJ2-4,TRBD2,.,CASSLLGGTVSGNIQYF,TGTGCCAGCAGTCTCCTGGGGGGGACGGTATCGGGAAACATTCAGTACTTC
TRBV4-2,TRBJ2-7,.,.,CASSLGYEQYF,TGTGCCAGCAGCCTTGGCTACGAGCAGTACTTC
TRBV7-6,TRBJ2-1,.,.,CASSPGHLGNEQFF,TGTGCCAGCAGCCCAGGGCACTTGGGCAATGAGCAGTTCTTC
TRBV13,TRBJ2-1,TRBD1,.,CASSPVGPRGSSYNEQFF,TGTGCCAGCAGCCCCGTGGGACCCAGGGGGAGCTCCTACAATGAGCAGTTCTTC
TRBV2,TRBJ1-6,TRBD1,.,CASSVTGLANSPLHF,TGTGCCAGCAGCGTGACAGGGCTAGCGAATTCACCCCTCCACTTT
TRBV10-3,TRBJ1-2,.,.,CAISEYWDTKNYGYTF,TGTGCCATCAGTGAGTACTGGGACACGAAGAACTATGGCTACACCTTC
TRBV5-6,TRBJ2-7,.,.,CASSLDWQSSYEQYF,TGTGCCAGCAGCTTGGACTGGCAGAGCTCCTACGAGCAGTACTTC
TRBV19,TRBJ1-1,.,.,CASTLGQLNTEAFF,TGTGCCAGTACCCTAGGACAGTTGAACACTGAAGCTTTCTTT
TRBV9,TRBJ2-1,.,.,CASSTDSTSYNEQFF,TGTGCCAGCAGTACCGACAGCACGTCCTACAATGAGCAGTTCTTC
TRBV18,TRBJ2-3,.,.,CASSPGAGPSTDTQYF,TGTGCCAGCTCACCAGGGGCAGGGCCGAGCACAGATACGCAGTATTTT
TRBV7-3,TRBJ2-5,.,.,CASSLHPGYQETQYF,TGTGCCAGCAGCTTACACCCTGGGTACCAAGAGACCCAGTACTTC
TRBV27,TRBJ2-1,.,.,CASHQPGHRYNEQFF,TGTGCCAGCCACCAACCGGGACACCGATACAATGAGCAGTTCTTC
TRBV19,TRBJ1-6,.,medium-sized,CASSMSRGLVGSPLHF,TGTGCCAGTAGTATGTCCCGGGGGCTCGTGGGATCACCCCTCCACTTT
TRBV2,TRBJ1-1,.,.,CASRRGGGEAFF,TGTGCCAGCAGAAGAGGGGGGGGTGAAGCTTTCTTT
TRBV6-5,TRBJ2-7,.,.,CASSHTRSSYEQYF,TGTGCCAGCAGTCACACTAGGAGCTCCTACGAGCAGTACTTC
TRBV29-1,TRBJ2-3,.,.,CSSQGGTREVDTQYF,TGCAGCTCCCAGGGGGGCACACGGGAGGTGGATACGCAGTATTTT
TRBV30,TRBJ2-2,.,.,CAWSPGAGTGELFF,TGTGCCTGGTCACCGGGGGCTGGGACCGGGGAGCTGTTTTTT
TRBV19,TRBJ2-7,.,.,CASSPGTYEQYF,TGTGCCAGTAGTCCAGGCACCTACGAGCAGTACTTC
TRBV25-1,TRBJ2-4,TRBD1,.,CASSGQGFIGKNIQYF,TGTGCCAGCTCTGGACAGGGGTTTATAGGCAAAAACATTCAGTACTTC
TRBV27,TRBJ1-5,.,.,CASSLSGAGRNSNQPQHF,TGTGCCAGCAGTTTATCAGGGGCTGGGCGGAATAGCAATCAGCCCCAGCATTTT
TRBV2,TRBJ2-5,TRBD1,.,CARDRLTETQYF,TGTGCCCGGGACAGGTTGACAGAGACCCAGTACTTC
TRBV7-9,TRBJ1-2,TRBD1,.,CASSLAREVRDSKDYGYTF,TGTGCCAGCAGCTTAGCAAGAGAGGTCCGGGACAGTAAGGACTATGGCTACACCTTC
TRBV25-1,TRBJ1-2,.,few,CASRADGYTF,TGTGCCAGCAGGGCCGATGGCTACACCTTC
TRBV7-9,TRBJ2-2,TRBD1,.,CASSPRGPITGELFF,TGTGCCAGCAGCCCAAGGGGGCCGATCACCGGGGAGCTGTTTTTT
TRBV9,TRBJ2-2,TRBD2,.,CASGGGDTGELFF,TGTGCCAGCGGCGGGGGGGACACCGGGGAGCTGTTTTTT